These 24 T cell receptor beta chains were all obtained from the same sample, sequenced in a study of blood T cell repertoires in COVID-19. The protocol was immunoSEQ multiplex PCR, while the TCRdb copy is restricted to in-frame clones and leaves out a portion. The data hold about 270,000 clones, with around 87% observed a single time. Sequenced material: peripheral blood. The source of these receptors is a woman aged 45-60 years with acute or convalescent COVID-19.

CDR3 sequence (DNA): TGTGCCAGCAGCAGATCGGGACAGAGCTCCTATAATTCACCCCTCCACTTT. Protein product: CASSRSGQSSYNSPLHF. This chain connects TRBV7-2 to TRBJ1-6; 7 positions agree with TRBD1. The CDR3 runs to 17 residues. Germline assignment: CDR1 SGHTA and CDR2 FQGNSA. V shed 5 bases and J 0 bases; nucleotides not matched to a gene: 7. Full variable domain (missing parts from reference TRBV7-2 and TRBJ1-6): GAGVSQSPSNKVTEKGKDVELRCDPISGHTALYWYRQSLGQGLEFLIYFQGNSAPDKSGLPSDRFSAERTGGSVSTLTIQRTQQEDSAVYLCASSRSGQSSYNSPLHFGNGTRLTVT.

The V and J genes are TRBV25-1 and TRBJ2-5; 11 bases align to TRBD1. This CDR3 has 14 amino acids. Per the germline V gene, CDR1 is MGHDK and CDR2 is SYGVNS. V trimming: 5 bases; J trimming: 12 bases; junction bases outside the gene matches: 11. CDR3 DNA sequence: TGTGCCAGCAGTCTGTCCCGGGACAGGGGGAAAGAGTACTTC. Translation gives CASSLSRDRGKEYF.

V and J are TRBV28 and TRBJ1-5; weak D call: TRBD1 (5 bases). Deletions cut 6 bases from V and 2 bases from J, with 17 bases between. This CDR3 comprises 16 residues. Germline values: CDR1 MDHEN, CDR2 SYDVKM. CDR3 sequence: CASSETGFSGNQPQHF. DNA of the CDR3: TGTGCCAGCAGCGAAACAGGTTTTAGTGGCAATCAGCCCCAGCATTTT.

The V gene is TRBV2, the J gene TRBJ1-1; no reliable D call. Germline assignment: CDR1 SNHLY and CDR2 FYNNEI. The CDR3 loop spans 13 amino acids. V was cut by 4 bases and J by 1 base, with 7 bases left in between. The CDR3 protein is CASSASKNTEAFF. In DNA, the CDR3 is TGTGCCAGCAGTGCGAGCAAGAACACTGAAGCTTTCTTT.

The V and J genes are TRBV28 and TRBJ2-1; the D gene is possibly TRBD1 (5 bases). V gave up 5 bases and J gave up 5 bases, with 7 bases separating them. The CDR3 consists of 12 residues. In germline, CDR1 is MDHEN, CDR2 SYDVKM. CDR3 sequence (DNA): TGTGCCAGCAGTATACAGGACAATGAGCAGTTCTTC. This gives the protein CASSIQDNEQFF.

In its sample, this clone was seen once. J is TRBJ2-2 and V is TRBV30; 13 bases align to TRBD2. The CDR3 is 15 residues long. CDR1 is GTSNPN, CDR2 SVGIG, per germline (reference sequence). The ends lost 5 bases at V and 6 bases at J; junction bases unmatched: 6. CDR3 in DNA: TGTGCCTGGGAACTAGCGGGAGGGGGAGCCGGGGAGCTGTTTTTT. Its protein product is CAWELAGGGAGELFF.

The chain carries TRBV9 and TRBJ1-1, with D unresolved. Trimming removed 3 bases from V and 3 bases from J, with 9 bases in between. The CDR3 is 13 residues long. Germline lookup yields CDR1 SGDLS and CDR2 YYNGEE. CDR3 in DNA: TGTGCCAGCAGCGGAAGAGGAGACACTGAAGCTTTCTTT. Amino acids: CASSGRGDTEAFF. The full variable domain, rest sourced from reference TRBV9 and TRBJ1-1, is DSGVTQTPKHLITATGQRVTLRCSPRSGDLSVYWYQQSLDQGLQFLIQYYNGEERAKGNILERFSAQQFPDLHSELNLSSLELGDSALYFCASSGRGDTEAFFGQGTRLTVV.

This clone appeared a single time. V and J are TRBV24-1 and TRBJ2-7, with D maybe TRBD2 (5 bases). The CDR3 has 15 amino acids. Germline loops: CDR1 KGHDR, CDR2 SFDVKD. Trimming removed 4 bases from V and 7 bases from J, with 19 bases in between. Written as DNA, the CDR3 is TGTGCCACCAGTGAGACGGGCTCCTATAGCGCAGAGCAGTACTTC. It encodes CATSETGSYSAEQYF.

V is TRBV7-3 and J is TRBJ1-1; 10 nucleotides line up with TRBD1. Germline V lookup: CDR1 SGHTA, CDR2 FQGTGA. V lost 0 bases, J lost 11 bases, and 6 bases stayed unmatched. The CDR3 spans 14 residues. As DNA, the CDR3 is TGTGCCAGCAGCTTAACGACCGGGACAGGGGACGCTTTCTTT. This gives the protein CASSLTTGTGDAFF.

The gene calls are TRBV24-1 and TRBJ2-7, with 8 bases aligning to TRBD2. Unmatched junction bases numbered 15, after V lost 4 bases and J lost 2 bases. CDR3 length equals 18 residues. Looked up from germline, CDR1 is KGHDR and CDR2 is SFDVKD. Written as DNA, the CDR3 is TGTGCCACCAGTGAACCCCACAGGAGCGGGAGATCCGCCTACGAGCAGTACTTC. This sequence encodes CATSEPHRSGRSAYEQYF.

This clone was counted once. The V gene is TRBV9, the J gene TRBJ1-2; 7 bases are shared with TRBD1. The CDR3 is 15 residues long. Per germline, CDR1 SGDLS and CDR2 YYNGEE. J was trimmed by 0 bases and V by 0 bases; bases with no gene match: 2. The CDR3 region is CASSVAGTANYGYTF. DNA for the CDR3: TGTGCCAGCAGCGTAGCCGGGACAGCTAACTATGGCTACACCTTC.

This chain links TRBV15 with TRBJ2-3, with unresolved D. The V end lost 1 base, the J end lost 6 bases, and 5 bases lay between the germline ends. This CDR3 has 12 residues. The germline gives CDR1 LNHNV, CDR2 YYDKDF (reference sequence). The CDR3 is CATSRATDTQYF. The DNA of the CDR3 is TGTGCCACCAGCAGAGCTACGGATACGCAGTATTTT.

The chain combines TRBV6-5 with TRBJ1-2; possibly TRBD1 for D (6 bases). Germline V CDR1 and CDR2: MNHEY, SVGAGI. CDR3 length equals 13 residues. V lost 6 bases and J 8 bases, leaving 16 bases between the germline ends. Here the CDR3 DNA reads TGTGCCAGCAGACCGACAGGATCGGAAGGCTACACCTTC. As protein: CASRPTGSEGYTF.

V and J are TRBV12-3 or TRBV12-4 and TRBJ1-2; no clear D. V lost 5 bases and J 3 bases, leaving 7 bases between the germline ends. The CDR3 length is 12 residues. CDR3 protein: CASSAGHYGYTF. CDR3 nucleotide sequence: TGTGCCAGCAGTGCGGGTCACTATGGCTACACCTTC.

J is TRBJ2-5 and V is TRBV7-9; no clear D gene. This CDR3 has 13 amino acids. V shed 10 bases and J shed 1 base, with 13 bases lying between them. Germline V gene sequence: CDR1 SEHNR, CDR2 FQNEAQ (reference sequence). The CDR3, as DNA: TGTGCCATCACTTCGCGGATCCAAGAGACCCAGTACTTC. Amino acid sequence: CAITSRIQETQYF.

The gene calls are TRBV2 and TRBJ2-1, with 13 bases aligning to TRBD2. Germline-derived CDR1 and CDR2 are SNHLY and FYNNEI. V lost 10 bases to trimming and J lost 8 bases; unmatched junction nucleotides: 5. This CDR3 is 13 amino acids long. The CDR3 loop is CATLGLAGDEQFF. The DNA for the CDR3 is TGTGCCACGTTAGGACTAGCGGGAGATGAGCAGTTCTTC.

V usage is TRBV12-3 or TRBV12-4 and J usage is TRBJ1-3; D is unclear. Deletions cut 3 bases from V and 0 bases from J, with 3 bases between. CDR3 length: 13 amino acids. The CDR3, as DNA: TGTGCCAGCAGTTTCGGCTCTGGAAACACCATATATTTT. Protein sequence: CASSFGSGNTIYF.

The V and J genes are TRBV10-3 and TRBJ2-5; TRBD2 aligns across 8 bases. Per germline, CDR1 ENHRY and CDR2 SYGVKD. The CDR3 runs to 13 residues. J was trimmed by 6 bases and V by 3 bases; bases with no gene match: 3. The DNA for the CDR3 is TGTGCCATCAGTGATTCGGGAGGGCAGACCCAGTACTTC. This gives the protein CAISDSGGQTQYF.

The rearrangement joins TRBV11-2 to TRBJ2-1, with a tentative D call TRBD2 (6 bases). The V end was cut by 5 bases, the J end by 10 bases, with 21 bases between. Germline-derived CDR1 and CDR2 are SGHAT and FQNNGV. The CDR3 is 15 amino acids. The CDR3 here is CASSEAETGVREQFF. The CDR3 DNA reads as TGTGCCAGCAGCGAGGCTGAGACGGGAGTCAGGGAGCAGTTCTTC. Supplemented by reference TRBV11-2 and TRBJ2-1, the full variable domain reads EAGVAQSPRYKIIEKRQSVAFWCNPISGHATLYWYQQILGQGPKLLIQFQNNGVVDDSQLPKDRFSAERLKGVDSTLKIQPAKLEDSAVYLCASSEAETGVREQFFGPGTRLTVL.

The CDR3 here is CASSPGATEAFF. CDR3 sequence (DNA): TGTGCCAGCTCACCAGGGGCCACTGAAGCTTTCTTT. The chain recombines TRBV18 with TRBJ1-1; maybe TRBD1 (5 bases). CDR1 and CDR2 from the germline V gene are KGHSH and LQKENI. The CDR3 is 12 amino acids. Between the trimmed V and J ends, which lost 2 bases and 4 bases, there was a span of 5 bases.

The chain couples TRBV18 to TRBJ1-1; the match to TRBD1 covers 8 bases. Germline V gene lookup returns CDR1 KGHSH and CDR2 LQKENI. V was clipped by 2 bases and J by 5 bases; unmatched bases: 16. The CDR3 runs 18 residues. The CDR3 DNA follows: TGTGCCAGCTCACCATTTATGGGAACACAGGGGGTTTGGACTGAAGCTTTCTTT. Its protein product is CASSPFMGTQGVWTEAFF.

This clone was observed a handful of times. CDR3 amino acids: CASSTGAGNGSPLHF. CDR3 nucleotides: TGTGCCAGCAGCACAGGGGCAGGGAATGGTTCACCCCTCCACTTT. This chain uses TRBV7-9 with TRBJ1-6; TRBD1 agrees at 7 bases. The V segment lost 5 bases and the J segment 9 bases; nucleotides outside the gene matches: 10. CDR1 is SEHNR, CDR2 FQNEAQ, per germline (reference sequence). The CDR3 loop spans 15 amino acids. The entire variable domain, with the rest obtained from reference TRBV7-9 and TRBJ1-6, is as follows: DTGVSQNPRHKITKRGQNVTFRCDPISEHNRLYWYRQTLGQGPEFLTYFQNEAQLEKSRLLSDRFSAERPKGSFSTLEIQRTEQGDSAMYLCASSTGAGNGSPLHFGNGTRLTVT.

CDR3 region: CASSLTGKDQPQHF. CDR3 coding DNA: TGTGCCAGCAGTTTGACAGGCAAGGATCAGCCCCAGCATTTT. The chain recombines TRBV28 with TRBJ1-5; D may be TRBD1 (6 bases). The CDR3 is made up of 14 amino acids. CDR1 MDHEN and CDR2 SYDVKM come from the germline V gene. The V gene lost 3 bases and the J gene lost 5 bases, with 11 bases spanning the gap.

Points on this clone: Other DNA variants within this sample encode the same CDR3. The rearrangement uses TRBV18 and TRBJ2-6, with D perhaps matching TRBD2 (6 bases). Germline V lookup: CDR1 KGHSH, CDR2 LQKENI. The CDR3 is 17 residues long. V gave up 0 bases and J gave up 0 bases, with 9 bases separating them. The CDR3 loop is CASSPPSGSSGANVLTF. CDR3 sequence (DNA): TGTGCCAGCTCACCACCCTCCGGGAGCTCTGGGGCCAACGTCCTGACTTTC.